This T cell receptor (beta chain) was sequenced during a study of post-analysis software for immune sequencing data. Study-wide context: Courses of disease covered relapsing-remitting, secondary progressive and progressive-relapsing multiple sclerosis. The study's findings and limits: Samples from one preparation batch, clustered by F measure, grouped strongly together. Several TRBV segments (TRBV5-6, TRBV5-1 and TRBV20-1 among them) occurred more frequently in patients than in controls. Multiple sclerosis was associated with a significant reduction in normalized Chao1 diversity relative to controls.

TCR beta libraries were prepared from cDNA with unique molecular identifiers. When about 1 to 11 million T cells were used, they gave hundreds of thousands of cDNA molecules. TCRdb itself ran the PCR reads through MiXCR, one entry per CDR3 protein. Seen here are around 400,000 distinct CDR3 sequences, less than 35% observed once, and the top ten hold roughly 13%. V lost 0 bases to trimming and J lost 3 bases, with 13 bases between them. Germline V lookup: CDR1 SGDLS, CDR2 YYNGEE. The CDR3 sequence is 15 residues long. With respect to this clonotype: No antigen is known for it.

The V and J genes are TRBV9 and TRBJ2-7; TRBD1 is a possible D gene (6 bases). The sample comprised blood. The source of this sequence is a girl aged 5-17 years with multiple sclerosis. CDR3 in DNA: TGTGCCAGCAGCGTAGGGCAGGGGATCTACTACGAGCAGTACTTC. Residues: CASSVGQGIYYEQYF.